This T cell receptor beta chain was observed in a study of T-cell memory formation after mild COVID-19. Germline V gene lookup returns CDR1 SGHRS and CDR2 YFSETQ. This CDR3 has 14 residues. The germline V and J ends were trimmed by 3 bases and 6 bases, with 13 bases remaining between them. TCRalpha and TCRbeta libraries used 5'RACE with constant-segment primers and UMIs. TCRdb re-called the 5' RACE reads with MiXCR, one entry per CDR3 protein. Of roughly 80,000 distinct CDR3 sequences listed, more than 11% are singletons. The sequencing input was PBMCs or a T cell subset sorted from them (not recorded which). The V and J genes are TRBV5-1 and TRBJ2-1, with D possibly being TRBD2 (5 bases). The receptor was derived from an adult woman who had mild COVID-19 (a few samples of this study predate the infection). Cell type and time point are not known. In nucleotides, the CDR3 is TGCGCCAGCAGCTCGCTGACTACAAGCAATGAGCAGTTCTTC. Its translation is CASSSLTTSNEQFF.